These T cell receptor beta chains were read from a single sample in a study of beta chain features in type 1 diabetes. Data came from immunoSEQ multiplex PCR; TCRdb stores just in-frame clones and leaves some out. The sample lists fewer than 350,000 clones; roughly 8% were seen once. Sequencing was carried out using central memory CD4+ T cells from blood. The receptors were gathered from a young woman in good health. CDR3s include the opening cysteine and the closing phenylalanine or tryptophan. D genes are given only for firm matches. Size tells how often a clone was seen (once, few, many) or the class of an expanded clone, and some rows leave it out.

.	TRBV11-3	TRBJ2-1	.	TGTGCCAGCAGCTTAGTGGGCAAGCAGAACAATGAGCAGTTCTTC	CASSLVGKQNNEQFF
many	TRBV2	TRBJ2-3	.	TGTGCCAGCAGTGGTGGACTGAGCACAGATACGCAGTATTTT	CASSGGLSTDTQYF
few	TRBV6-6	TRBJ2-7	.	TGTGCCTCCAGCAGCCACGGGACGGAGCAGTACTTC	CASSSHGTEQYF
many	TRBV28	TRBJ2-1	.	TGTGCCAGCAGTTTAACACTAACAGAGTCGCAGTTCTTC	CASSLTLTESQFF
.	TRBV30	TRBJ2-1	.	TGTGCCTGGGGGACTGGGGGTAATGAGCAGTTCTTC	CAWGTGGNEQFF
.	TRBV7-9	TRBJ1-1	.	TGTGCCAGCAGTTTAGGGCAAGACAGGGAAGCTTTCTTT	CASSLGQDREAFF
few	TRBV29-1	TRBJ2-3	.	TGCAGCACCAGGGAGGGGGGCACAGATACGCAGTATTTT	CSTREGGTDTQYF
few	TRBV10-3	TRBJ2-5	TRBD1	TGTGCCATCAGTGAGTGGGACAGACAAGAGACCCAGTACTTC	CAISEWDRQETQYF
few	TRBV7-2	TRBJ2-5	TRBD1	TGTGCCAGCAGCCAACAGACAGGGTGGGAGACCCAGTACTTC	CASSQQTGWETQYF
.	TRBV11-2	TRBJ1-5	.	TGTGCCAGCTCAGTATATAGCAATCAGCCCCAGCATTTT	CASSVYSNQPQHF
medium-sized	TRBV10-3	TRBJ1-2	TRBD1	TGTGCCATCAGTGGGACAGGGGAATATGGCTACACCTTC	CAISGTGEYGYTF
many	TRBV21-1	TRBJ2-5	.	TGTGCCAGCAGACCGACCGTACAGGGGGCAGGGGAGACCCAGTACTTC	CASRPTVQGAGETQYF
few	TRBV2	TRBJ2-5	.	TGTGCCAGCGGATACCAAGAGACCCAGTACTTC	CASGYQETQYF
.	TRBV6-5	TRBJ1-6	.	TGTGCCAGCAGTTACCCCGGGACTGCTCTCCACTTT	CASSYPGTALHF
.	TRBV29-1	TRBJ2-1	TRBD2	TGCAGCGTTGAAGATTGGGCCGGGACTAGCGGAGTCTACAATGAGCAGTTCTTC	CSVEDWAGTSGVYNEQFF
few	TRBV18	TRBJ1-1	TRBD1	TGTGCCAGCTCCCTTACAGGGGGCAGAGGGAACACTGAAGCTTTCTTT	CASSLTGGRGNTEAFF
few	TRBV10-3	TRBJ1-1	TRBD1	TGTGCTACTTTACCGGGACAGGGCGTCCTTGAAGCTTTCTTT	CATLPGQGVLEAFF
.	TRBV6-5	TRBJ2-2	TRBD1	TGTGCCAGCAGTTACGGCAGGGGGTCTAACACCGGGGAGCTGTTTTTT	CASSYGRGSNTGELFF
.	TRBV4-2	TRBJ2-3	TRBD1	TGTGCCAGCAGGATAGGGACAGCCAATAGGGCTAGCACAGATACGCAGTATTTT	CASRIGTANRASTDTQYF
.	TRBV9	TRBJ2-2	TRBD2	TGTGCCAGCAGCGTCCCCAGTCCCAACCTAGCAGCGGGGGGCCCCACCGGGGAGCTGTTTTTT	CASSVPSPNLAAGGPTGELFF
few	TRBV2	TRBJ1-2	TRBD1	TGTGCCAGCAGTGGACAGACAGGGGGCGATGGCTACACCTTC	CASSGQTGGDGYTF
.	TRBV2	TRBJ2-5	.	TGTGCCAGCAGAACAAAAGAGACCCAGTACTTC	CASRTKETQYF
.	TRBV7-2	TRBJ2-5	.	TGTGCCAGCAAAAGGACCTGGGTGGGAGGAGAGACCCAGTACTTC	CASKRTWVGGETQYF
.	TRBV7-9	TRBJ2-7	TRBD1	TGTGCCAGCAGCCCCGGACAGGGGGACGAGCAGTACTTC	CASSPGQGDEQYF
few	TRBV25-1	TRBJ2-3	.	TGTGCCAGCAGTGTGGCAGCCGCAGATACGCAGTATTTT	CASSVAAADTQYF
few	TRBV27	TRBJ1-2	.	TGTGCCAGCAGTTTATCCCAGGGGATCTATGGCTACACCTTC	CASSLSQGIYGYTF